A selection of T cell receptor beta chains follows, all from one sample in a study of blood T cell repertoires in COVID-19. Clones were read by immunoSEQ multiplex PCR, and TCRdb kept only the in-frame ones, dropping some. The sample yields 300,000 or so clones, roughly nine tenths seen once. Sequenced: PBMCs or T cells enriched from blood (not recorded which). These receptors were obtained from a woman aged 25-40 years who had recovered from COVID-19. Both conserved end residues are part of each CDR3. Fields, in order: V gene, J gene, clone size, D gene, CDR3 DNA, CDR3 protein. The D gene is left open where the match is weak. Part of the rows lack a size; the others show once, few, many or a class for expanded clones.

TRBV6-5	TRBJ1-3	.	TRBD1	TGTGCCAGCAGTTACTCGACAGGGCCCGGAAACACCATATATTTT	CASSYSTGPGNTIYF
TRBV4-3	TRBJ1-5	.	TRBD1	TGCGCCAGCAGCCAAGAAAACAGGGGGCATCAGCCCCAGCATTTT	CASSQENRGHQPQHF
TRBV27	TRBJ1-2	.	.	TGTGCCAGCAGTTTTCGGCGGAACTATGGCTACACCTTC	CASSFRRNYGYTF
TRBV7-6	TRBJ2-7	few	TRBD1	TGTGCCAGCAGCTTAGGGGCAGGGGGCAAGTACGAGCAGTACTTC	CASSLGAGGKYEQYF
TRBV11-2	TRBJ2-1	.	.	TGTGCCAGCAGCTTAGTGAGGAGCTCCTACAATGAGCAGTTCTTC	CASSLVRSSYNEQFF
TRBV7-9	TRBJ2-5	.	.	TGTGCCAGCAGCCCGGAGGGTAGCAACGGAGAGACCCAGTACTTC	CASSPEGSNGETQYF
TRBV7-9	TRBJ2-5	.	TRBD1	TGTGCCACCATGGGGGAGCCAGGGGGAGAGACCCAGTACTTC	CATMGEPGGETQYF
TRBV5-1	TRBJ1-2	.	TRBD1	TGCGCCAGCAGCAACTTACAGGGGACTAACTATGGCTACACCTTC	CASSNLQGTNYGYTF
TRBV6-5	TRBJ2-7	.	.	TGTGCCAGCAGTCCCCCGACTCCGTACGAGCAGTACTTC	CASSPPTPYEQYF
TRBV18	TRBJ2-5	few	TRBD1	TGTGCCAGCTCACCACTTGGCAGGGGACAGGAGACCCAGTACTTC	CASSPLGRGQETQYF
TRBV5-1	TRBJ1-3	.	.	TGCGCCAGCAGCGGGACTGGCGGGCCCTCTGGAAACACCATATATTTT	CASSGTGGPSGNTIYF
TRBV19	TRBJ2-7	.	.	TGTGCCAGTAGTACAGTGGGGGCTAACGAGCAGTACTTC	CASSTVGANEQYF
TRBV19	TRBJ1-3	.	.	TGTGCCAGTAGTACAGGAAACACCATATATTTT	CASSTGNTIYF
TRBV5-6	TRBJ1-1	.	.	TGTGCCAGCAGCCCGACAGATCAAATGAACACTGAAGCTTTCTTT	CASSPTDQMNTEAFF
TRBV10-1	TRBJ2-1	.	TRBD2	TGCGCCAGCAGTGGAGCGGGGGGGAATGAGCAGTTCTTC	CASSGAGGNEQFF
TRBV7-2	TRBJ2-3	.	TRBD2	TGTGCCAGCAGCCCCGAGTGGGCGGGGGGTAGCACAGATACGCAGTATTTT	CASSPEWAGGSTDTQYF
TRBV12-3/TRBV12-4	TRBJ2-7	.	.	TGTGCCAGCAGGTTGAGGGACGAGCAGTACTTC	CASRLRDEQYF
TRBV6-6	TRBJ2-2	.	TRBD2	TGTGCCAGCAGTTGGCGGGGGGGCCGCACCGGGGAGCTGTTTTTT	CASSWRGGRTGELFF
TRBV9	TRBJ2-7	.	.	TGTGCCAGCAGCGTAGGCCAGACGGGGTTAAGCGAGCAGTACTTC	CASSVGQTGLSEQYF
TRBV19	TRBJ1-4	.	TRBD1	TGTGCCAGTAAGAATCGACAGGGGGCGCGGCTGTTTTTT	CASKNRQGARLFF
TRBV4-1	TRBJ1-4	few	TRBD1	TGCGCCAGCAGCCAGGACTGGACAGGAGCGTGGGCAGTTGTTTTT	CASSQDWTGAWAVVF
TRBV5-8	TRBJ2-1	.	.	TGTGCCAGCAGCTGGGGACAAACTACCTACAATGAGCAGTTCTTC	CASSWGQTTYNEQFF
TRBV19	TRBJ1-5	.	.	TGTGCCAGTAGCCTCCCGGGGAGGTGGGGCAATCAGCCCCAGCATTTT	CASSLPGRWGNQPQHF
TRBV5-4	TRBJ2-3	.	.	TGTGCCAGCAGCTCGAAATGGGGGGCAGATACGCAGTATTTT	CASSSKWGADTQYF
TRBV2	TRBJ1-1	.	.	TGTGCCACACAGGGTATATTGACTGAAGCTTTCTTT	CATQGILTEAFF
TRBV11-3	TRBJ1-5	once	.	TGTGCCAGCATCGAGATCACAGGGAGTAATCAGCCCCAGCATTTT	CASIEITGSNQPQHF
TRBV3-1/TRBV3-2	TRBJ2-7	.	.	TGTGCCAGCAGCCGCCCCGGGGGGCCCCGCGAGCAGTACTTC	CASSRPGGPREQYF
TRBV19	TRBJ2-2	.	TRBD1	TGTGCCAGTAGTATAGTTGGACAGGGTCGCACCGGGGAGCTGTTTTTT	CASSIVGQGRTGELFF
TRBV6-2/TRBV6-3	TRBJ2-5	.	.	TGTGCCAGCAGTTTTGGGCAAACGCGAGAGACCCAGTACTTC	CASSFGQTRETQYF